The present T cell receptor beta chain was sequenced within a study of T cells in Graves' hyperthyroidism and ophthalmopathy. The J segment lost 4 bases and the V segment lost 6 bases, leaving 4 bases of the junction unmatched. The germline V gene encodes CDR1 SGHNT and CDR2 YENEEA. CDR3 size: 15 residues. This clonotype has ten or more counts. Its specificity is not known. Broader study findings: The model anticipated ophthalmopathy a median around 6 months pre-onset.

Amplified regions were TCR beta CDR3 sequences from RNA transcripts. The TCR CDR3 was amplified in a first-round RT-PCR using the HTBI primer set. Using its own MiXCR run on the multiplex PCR reads, TCRdb lists one record per CDR3 protein. The sample holds about 380,000 distinct CDR3 sequences, less than 20% seen once. The J gene is TRBJ2-2, the V gene TRBV11-3; the match to TRBD2 covers 11 bases. The receptor comes from a man aged 18 to 35 with Graves' ophthalmopathy. Material: blood. The DNA of the CDR3 is TGTGCCAGCAGAGCTGGACTAGCGGGCACCGGGGAGCTGTTTTTT. This codes for CASRAGLAGTGELFF.